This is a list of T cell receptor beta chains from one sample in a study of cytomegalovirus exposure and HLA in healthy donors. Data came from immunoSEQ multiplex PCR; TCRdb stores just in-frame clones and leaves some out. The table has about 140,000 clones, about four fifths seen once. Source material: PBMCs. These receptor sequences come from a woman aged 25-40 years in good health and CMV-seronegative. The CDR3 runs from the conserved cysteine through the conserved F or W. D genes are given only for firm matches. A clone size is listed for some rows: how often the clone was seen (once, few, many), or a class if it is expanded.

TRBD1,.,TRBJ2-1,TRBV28,CASSLPTGIEQFF,TGTGCCAGCAGTTTGCCGACAGGGATCGAGCAGTTCTTC
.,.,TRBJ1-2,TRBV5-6,CASSPPGVNYGYTF,TGTGCCAGCAGCCCCCCGGGGGTTAACTATGGCTACACCTTC
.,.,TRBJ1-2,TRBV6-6,CASSTSTGGYTF,.
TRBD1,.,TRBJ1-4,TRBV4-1,CASSQEKPQGQGEKLFF,TGCGCCAGCAGCCAAGAGAAGCCACAAGGACAGGGGGAAAAACTGTTTTTT
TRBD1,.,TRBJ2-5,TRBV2,CASSAYGQGETQYF,TGTGCCAGCAGCGCTTATGGACAGGGAGAGACCCAGTACTTC
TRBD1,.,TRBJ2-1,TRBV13,CASSLGQGVNEQFF,TGTGCCAGCAGCTTAGGACAGGGGGTGAATGAGCAGTTCTTC
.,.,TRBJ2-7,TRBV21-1,CASSKGGNEQYF,TGTGCCAGCAGCAAAGGAGGGAACGAGCAGTACTTC
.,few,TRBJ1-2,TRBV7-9,CASSLGQDSGYTF,TGTGCCAGCAGCTTAGGCCAGGACTCTGGCTACACCTTC
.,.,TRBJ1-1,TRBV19,CASNTDRANTEAFF,TGTGCCAGTAATACGGACAGAGCAAACACTGAAGCTTTCTTT
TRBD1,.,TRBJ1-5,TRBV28,CASSSGTGARGSNQPQHF,TGTGCCAGCAGTTCCGGGACAGGGGCTAGAGGTAGCAATCAGCCCCAGCATTTT
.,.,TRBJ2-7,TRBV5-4,CASSSRFQDRSYEQYF,TGTGCCAGCAGTTCTAGGTTCCAAGACCGGTCCTACGAGCAGTACTTC
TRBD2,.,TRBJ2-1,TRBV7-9,CASRPSGGAYNEQFF,TGTGCCAGCAGACCTAGCGGGGGGGCCTACAATGAGCAGTTCTTC
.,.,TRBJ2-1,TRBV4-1,CASSQTSYNEQFF,TGCGCCAGCAGCCAAACTAGCTATAATGAGCAGTTCTTC
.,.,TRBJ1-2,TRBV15,CATSRDGRDRDYGYTF,TGTGCCACCAGCAGAGACGGGAGAGACAGAGACTATGGCTACACCTTC
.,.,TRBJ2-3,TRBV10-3,CAISESEGGADTQYF,TGTGCCATCAGTGAGTCAGAGGGGGGGGCAGATACGCAGTATTTT
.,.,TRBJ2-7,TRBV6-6,CASSYPGAYEQYF,TGTGCCAGCAGTTATCCAGGGGCTTACGAGCAGTACTTC
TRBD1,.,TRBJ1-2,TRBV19,CASSVETGSGYTF,TGTGCCAGTAGCGTAGAGACAGGGAGTGGCTACACCTTC
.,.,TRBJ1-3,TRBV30,CAWSGLIGNTIYF,TGTGCCTGGAGCGGTCTAATAGGAAACACCATATATTTT
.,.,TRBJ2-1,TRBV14,CASSQGGVPLYNEQFF,TGTGCCAGCAGCCAAGGGGGGGTCCCACTCTACAATGAGCAGTTCTTC
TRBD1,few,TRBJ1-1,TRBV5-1,CASSLGQDRGGTEAFF,TGCGCCAGCAGCTTAGGCCAGGACAGGGGCGGTACTGAAGCTTTCTTT
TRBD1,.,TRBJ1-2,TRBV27,CASSTGVGYTF,TGTGCCAGCTCGACAGGGGTAGGCTACACCTTC
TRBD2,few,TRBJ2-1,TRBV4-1,CASSQGRGGHTEQFF,TGCGCCAGCAGCCAAGGGCGGGGGGGCCATACTGAGCAGTTCTTC
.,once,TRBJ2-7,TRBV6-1,CASSNERTAYEQYF,TGTGCCAGCAGTAACGAAAGGACAGCTTACGAGCAGTACTTC
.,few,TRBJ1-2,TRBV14,CASSQVSGPYGYTF,TGTGCCAGCAGCCAAGTAAGCGGGCCCTATGGCTACACCTTC
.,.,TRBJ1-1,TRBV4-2,CASSQDPGQGDSTEAFF,TGTGCCAGCAGCCAAGATCCTGGCCAGGGTGATTCCACTGAAGCTTTCTTT
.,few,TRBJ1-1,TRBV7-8,CASRVNRDMNTEAFF,TGTGCCAGCCGAGTAAACAGGGACATGAACACTGAAGCTTTCTTT
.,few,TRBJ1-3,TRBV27,CASRGHPSLGNTIYF,TGTGCCAGCAGAGGACACCCGTCATTGGGAAACACCATATATTTT
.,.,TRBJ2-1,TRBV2,CASSVGLHNEQFF,TGTGCCAGCAGTGTGGGACTCCACAATGAGCAGTTCTTC
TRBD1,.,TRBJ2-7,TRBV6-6,CASRPLGTGGQREQYF,TGTGCCAGCAGGCCACTGGGGACAGGGGGCCAAAGGGAGCAGTACTTC
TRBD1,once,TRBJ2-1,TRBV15,CATHRDRGRGEQFF,TGTGCCACGCACCGGGACAGGGGGCGCGGTGAGCAGTTCTTC
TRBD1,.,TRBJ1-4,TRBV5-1,CASSPGTATNEKLFF,TGCGCCAGCAGCCCGGGGACAGCAACTAATGAAAAACTGTTTTTT
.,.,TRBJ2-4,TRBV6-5,CASSYWGTRKGIQYF,TGTGCCAGCAGTTACTGGGGGACTCGAAAGGGTATTCAGTACTTC
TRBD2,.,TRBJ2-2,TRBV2,CASSEALRTSVTGELFF,TGTGCCAGCAGTGAAGCGCTCCGGACTAGCGTTACCGGGGAGCTGTTTTTT
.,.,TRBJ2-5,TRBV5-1,CASSLGLNSDRTQETQYF,TGCGCCAGCAGCTTGGGACTTAATAGTGACAGGACTCAAGAGACCCAGTACTTC
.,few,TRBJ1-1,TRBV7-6,CASSLGGVRNTEAFF,TGTGCCAGCAGCTTGGGGGGGGTCCGGAACACTGAAGCTTTCTTT
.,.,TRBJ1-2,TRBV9,CASSPLAQGWGYTF,TGTGCCAGCAGCCCACTGGCGCAGGGCTGGGGCTACACCTTC
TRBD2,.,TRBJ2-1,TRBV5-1,CASSLGAGGKMYNEQFF,TGCGCCAGCAGCTTGGGGGCCGGGGGGAAAATGTACAATGAGCAGTTCTTC
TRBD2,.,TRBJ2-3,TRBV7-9,CASSLSTGLAGESTDTQYF,TGTGCCAGCAGCTTATCAACGGGACTAGCGGGGGAAAGCACAGATACGCAGTATTTT
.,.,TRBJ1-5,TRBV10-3,CAISEWGGGQPQHF,TGTGCCATCAGTGAGTGGGGGGGCGGTCAGCCCCAGCATTTT
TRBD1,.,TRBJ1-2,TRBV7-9,CASSPRQGAGDGYTF,TGTGCCAGCAGCCCTCGACAGGGGGCAGGGGATGGCTACACCTTC
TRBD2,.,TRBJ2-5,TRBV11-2,CASSRGTSGGATGETQYF,TGTGCCAGCAGCCGAGGGACTAGCGGGGGGGCCACGGGAGAGACCCAGTACTTC
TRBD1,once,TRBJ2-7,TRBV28,CASSLIFPGTGLTEQYF,TGTGCCAGCAGCCTGATCTTTCCCGGGACAGGGTTGACCGAGCAGTACTTC
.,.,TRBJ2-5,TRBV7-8,CASSSPGLETQYF,TGTGCCAGCAGCTCCCCGGGACTAGAGACCCAGTACTTC
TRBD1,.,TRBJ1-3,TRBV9,CASSVGGTGSGNTIYF,TGTGCCAGCAGCGTAGGTGGGACAGGCTCTGGAAACACCATATATTTT
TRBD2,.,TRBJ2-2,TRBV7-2,CASSFSGGASGELFF,TGTGCCAGCAGCTTTAGCGGGGGGGCTTCCGGGGAGCTGTTTTTT
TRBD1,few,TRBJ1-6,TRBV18,CASSPPVPGTGVTNSPLHF,TGTGCCAGCTCACCACCGGTACCCGGGACAGGGGTCACTAATTCACCCCTCCACTTT
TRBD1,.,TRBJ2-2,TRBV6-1,CASSDWTGLDTGELFF,TGTGCCAGCAGTGATTGGACAGGGTTAGACACCGGGGAGCTGTTTTTT
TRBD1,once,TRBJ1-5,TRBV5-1,CASSLAGGGGQPQHF,TGCGCCAGCAGCTTGGCAGGAGGGGGCGGTCAGCCCCAGCATTTT
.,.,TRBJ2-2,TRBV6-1,CASSARTGTGELFF,TGTGCCAGCAGTGCTCGGACTGGCACCGGGGAGCTGTTTTTT
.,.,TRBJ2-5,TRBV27,CASSSVARVGTQYF,TGTGCCAGCAGTTCAGTGGCACGGGTGGGGACCCAGTACTTC
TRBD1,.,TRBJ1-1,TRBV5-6,CASRSRDRGVNTEAFF,TGTGCCAGCAGATCCCGGGACAGGGGGGTGAACACTGAAGCTTTCTTT
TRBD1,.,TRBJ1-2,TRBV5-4,CASSLDRGREGYTF,TGTGCCAGCAGCTTGGACAGGGGGCGCGAGGGCTACACCTTC